This T cell receptor beta chain was identified in a study of blood T cell repertoires in COVID-19. Profiled with immunoSEQ multiplex PCR; TCRdb holds only in-frame clones, not every one. Of roughly 240,000 clones listed, about 80% are singletons. Trimming removed 3 bases at V and 0 bases at J, with 8 bases between. Germline assignment: CDR1 SNHLY and CDR2 FYNNEI. This CDR3 is 14 amino acids long. The rearrangement joins TRBV2 to TRBJ1-1; D is possibly TRBD1 (5 bases). This TCR was recovered from a woman older than 75 with acute or convalescent COVID-19. Sequenced: peripheral blood. DNA for the CDR3: TGTGCCAGCAGTGAGACAGATTTGAACACTGAAGCTTTCTTT. It encodes CASSETDLNTEAFF. The full variable domain, completed using reference TRBV2 and TRBJ1-1, is EPEVTQTPSHQVTQMGQEVILRCVPISNHLYFYWYRQILGQKVEFLVSFYNNEISEKSEIFDDQFSVERPDGSNFTLKIRSTKLEDSAMYFCASSETDLNTEAFFGQGTRLTVV.